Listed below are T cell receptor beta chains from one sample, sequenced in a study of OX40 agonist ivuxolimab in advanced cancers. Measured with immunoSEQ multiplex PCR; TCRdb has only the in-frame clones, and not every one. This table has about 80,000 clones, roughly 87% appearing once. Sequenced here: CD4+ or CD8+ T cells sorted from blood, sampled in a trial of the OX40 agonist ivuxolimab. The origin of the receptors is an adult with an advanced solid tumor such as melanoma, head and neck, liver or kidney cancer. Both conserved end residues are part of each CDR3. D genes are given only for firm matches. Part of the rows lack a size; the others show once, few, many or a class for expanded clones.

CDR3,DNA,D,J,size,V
CSARLADTQYF,TGCAGTGCTAGACTAGCAGATACGCAGTATTTT,-,TRBJ2-3,-,TRBV20-1
CASSSRYGYTF,TGTGCCAGCAGCTCCCGCTATGGCTACACCTTC,-,TRBJ1-2,-,TRBV28
CASSGQGNTEAFF,TGTGCCAGCAGTGGGCAGGGGAACACTGAAGCTTTCTTT,-,TRBJ1-1,-,TRBV2
CASSLLLNASGMVHNEQFF,TGTGCCAGCAGTTTACTTTTGAATGCTAGCGGGATGGTCCACAATGAGCAGTTCTTC,TRBD2,TRBJ2-1,few,TRBV28
CASSEGGPPWGEQYF,TGTGCCAGCAGTGAAGGCGGGCCCCCATGGGGAGAGCAGTACTTC,-,TRBJ2-7,-,TRBV6-1
CASSLLWRQINYGYTF,TGTGCCAGCAGCTTATTATGGCGACAGATTAACTATGGCTACACCTTC,-,TRBJ1-2,-,TRBV7-3
CASSLDRGRRTGELFF,TGTGCCAGCAGCCTGGACAGGGGGCGGAGGACCGGGGAGCTGTTTTTT,TRBD1,TRBJ2-2,once,TRBV5-6
CASSLEGHGNEKLFF,TGCGCCAGCAGCTTGGAAGGACACGGTAATGAAAAACTGTTTTTT,-,TRBJ1-4,few,TRBV5-1
CSVESRGQHTQYF,TGCAGCGTTGAGAGTAGGGGTCAGCATACGCAGTATTTT,-,TRBJ2-3,-,TRBV29-1
CASSTEPGKERGYTF,TGCGCCAGCAGCACAGAACCGGGAAAGGAGCGTGGCTACACCTTC,-,TRBJ1-2,-,TRBV5-1
CASRPSGSPEQFF,TGTGCCAGCAGGCCTAGCGGGAGTCCTGAGCAGTTCTTC,TRBD2,TRBJ2-1,-,TRBV27
CASSLSGLGDQPQHF,TGTGCCAGCAGCTTGAGCGGTTTAGGGGATCAGCCCCAGCATTTT,-,TRBJ1-5,-,TRBV5-6
CASSGKGSSNQPQHF,TGTGCCAGCAGTGGTAAGGGGTCGAGCAATCAGCCCCAGCATTTT,-,TRBJ1-5,-,TRBV6-1
CASSRALNEKLFF,TGCGCCAGCAGCAGAGCCTTAAATGAAAAACTGTTTTTT,-,TRBJ1-4,-,TRBV4-1
CASSEVPANTEAFF,TGCGCCAGCAGTGAGGTTCCGGCGAACACTGAAGCTTTCTTT,-,TRBJ1-1,-,TRBV10-2
CASSFQSGTGRLSGEAFF,TGTGCCAGCAGCTTCCAATCCGGGACAGGGAGGTTAAGTGGTGAAGCTTTCTTT,TRBD1,TRBJ1-1,-,TRBV7-9
CASSLLFGEQYF,TGTGCCAGCAGCCTACTATTCGGCGAGCAGTACTTC,-,TRBJ2-7,-,TRBV11-2
CASSGGQGLNSPLHF,TGTGCCAGCAGTGGGGGACAGGGTCTTAATTCACCCCTCCACTTT,TRBD1,TRBJ1-6,-,TRBV6-1
CASSEAGPRYGYTF,TGTGCCAGCAGTGAGGCAGGGCCTAGGTATGGCTACACCTTC,-,TRBJ1-2,-,TRBV2
CASSRAGGGNEQFF,TGCGCCAGCAGTAGGGCAGGGGGTGGCAATGAGCAGTTCTTC,TRBD1,TRBJ2-1,-,TRBV10-1
CATSALPGTGNNEQFF,TGTGCCACCAGTGCACTTCCCGGGACAGGGAACAATGAGCAGTTCTTC,TRBD1,TRBJ2-1,-,TRBV10-3
CASSQDLSSGNTIYF,TGTGCCAGCAGCCAAGACTTGAGCTCTGGAAACACCATATATTTT,-,TRBJ1-3,-,TRBV7-6
CASSNIRPGLYEQYF,TGTGCCAGCAGTAACATTAGGCCCGGACTCTACGAGCAGTACTTC,-,TRBJ2-7,-,TRBV6-6
CASSLDAWGNEQFF,TGTGCCAGCAGCTTAGATGCGTGGGGGAATGAGCAGTTCTTC,-,TRBJ2-1,-,TRBV11-3
CASSFWKTGELFF,TGTGCCAGCAGTTTCTGGAAAACCGGGGAGCTGTTTTTT,-,TRBJ2-2,once,TRBV28
CASSQDRAGNTIYF,TGTGCCAGCAGTCAAGACAGGGCTGGAAACACCATATATTTT,TRBD1,TRBJ1-3,-,TRBV7-9
CATSSDGESNEKLFF,TGTGCCACCAGCAGTGACGGAGAGTCTAATGAAAAACTGTTTTTT,-,TRBJ1-4,-,TRBV15
CASSELETTRKPQHF,TGTGCCAGCAGTGAACTGGAAACAACAAGGAAGCCCCAGCATTTT,-,TRBJ1-5,-,TRBV6-1
CAWSRSNQPQHF,TGTGCCTGGAGTCGGAGCAATCAGCCCCAGCATTTT,-,TRBJ1-5,-,TRBV30
CASSRGRDNEQFF,TGTGCCAGCAGTAGGGGGCGCGACAATGAGCAGTTCTTC,TRBD1,TRBJ2-1,-,TRBV2
CASRGGAGKKLFF,TGTGCCAGCAGGGGTGGGGCTGGGAAAAAACTGTTTTTT,-,TRBJ1-4,-,TRBV25-1